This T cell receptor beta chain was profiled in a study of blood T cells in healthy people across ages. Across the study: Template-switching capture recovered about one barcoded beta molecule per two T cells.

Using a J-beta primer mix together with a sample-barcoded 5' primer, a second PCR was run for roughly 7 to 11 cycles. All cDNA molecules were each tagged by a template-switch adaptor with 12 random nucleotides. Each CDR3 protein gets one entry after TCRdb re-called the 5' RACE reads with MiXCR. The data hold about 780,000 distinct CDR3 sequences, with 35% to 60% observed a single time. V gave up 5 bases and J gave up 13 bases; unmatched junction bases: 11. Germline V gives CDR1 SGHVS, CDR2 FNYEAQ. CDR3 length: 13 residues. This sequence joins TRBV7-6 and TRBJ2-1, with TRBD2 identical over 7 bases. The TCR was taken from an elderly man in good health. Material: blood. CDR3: CASSVESRGVQFF. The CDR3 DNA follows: TGTGCCAGCAGCGTAGAGTCCCGGGGGGTACAGTTCTTC.